This T cell receptor (beta chain) is drawn from a study of spatial heterogeneity in lung cancer. The CDR3 loop spans 13 amino acids. The germline gives CDR1 ENHRY, CDR2 SYGVKD. The V and J ends lost 3 bases and 4 bases respectively, with 7 bases between them. This clonotype was observed at least ten times. Antigen specificity is unknown. TCRdb re-derived calls from the 5' RACE reads in MiXCR, one entry per CDR3 protein. The repertoire holds about 100,000 distinct CDR3 sequences, with 4.4% as singletons. Overall study findings and caveats: Tracking of tumor mutation counts was seen in expanded intratumoral alpha and beta TCR counts.

The sample's time point: sample taken at primary tumor resection. J is TRBJ2-1 and V is TRBV10-3; D may correspond to TRBD1 or TRBD2 (5 bases each). The TCR originated in a male donor with early-stage non-small cell lung cancer. Material: lung tumor tissue, obtained at surgery. As DNA, the CDR3 is TGTGCCATCAGTGAAGGGACGTACAATGAGCAGTTCTTC. This sequence encodes CAISEGTYNEQFF.